This entry lists 29 T cell receptor beta chains sequenced from one sample in a study of T cells in narcolepsy. Clones were read by immunoSEQ multiplex PCR, and TCRdb kept only the in-frame ones, dropping some. The sample lists 20,000 to 30,000 clones; 81% were seen once. The specimen was memory (CD45RA-) CD4+ T cells from blood. These receptors all stem from a human donor in good health.

This sequence joins TRBV9 and TRBJ1-4; no clear D gene. In germline, CDR1 is SGDLS, CDR2 YYNGEE. Trimming left V 2 bases short and J 0 bases short, with 8 bases between. CDR3 length: 15 residues. The CDR3 DNA follows: TGTGCCAGCAGCGTCTCCCCCACAACTAATGAAAAACTGTTTTTT. This translates into CASSVSPTTNEKLFF.

This CDR3 reads CASGQRINYGYTF. In DNA form, the CDR3 reads TGTGCCAGCGGCCAGCGCATAAACTATGGCTACACCTTC. This rearrangement joins TRBV5-4 to TRBJ1-2; D unclear. The CDR3 covers 13 residues. The V gene's germline CDR1 is SGHNT and CDR2 YYREEE (reference sequence). The V gene lost 7 bases and the J gene lost 2 bases, with 12 bases spanning the gap.

The V gene is TRBV6-5, the J gene TRBJ1-5; a weak D match, TRBD1 (5 bases). Trimming stripped 5 bases from V and 7 bases from J, with 15 bases between. The germline gives CDR1 MNHEY, CDR2 SVGAGI. The CDR3 is 14 residues long. Here the CDR3 reads CASSERRGGQPQHF. In nucleotides, the CDR3 is TGTGCCAGCAGTGAGAGAAGGGGAGGCCAGCCCCAGCATTTT.

V and J are TRBV30 and TRBJ1-3; D call uncertain. The ends were cut back, 5 bases at V and 1 base at J, with 9 bases in the middle. The CDR3 loop spans 13 amino acids. The germline gives CDR1 GTSNPN, CDR2 SVGIG (reference sequence). The chain's CDR3 is CAWERGSGNTIYF. The CDR3 DNA reads TGTGCCTGGGAGCGAGGGTCTGGAAACACCATATATTTT.

The rearrangement links TRBV7-9 to TRBJ1-6; possibly TRBD1 for D (5 bases). Trimming removed 1 base from V and 7 bases from J, with 14 bases in between. The germline CDR1 and CDR2 sequences are SEHNR and FQNEAQ (reference sequence). The CDR3 totals 16 residues. For the CDR3, the DNA is TGTGCCAGCAGCTTAGGAGGGCGGGGCGGCAATTCACCCCTCCACTTT. Its protein is CASSLGGRGGNSPLHF.

The rearrangement uses TRBV11-2 and TRBJ1-1; TRBD1 matches 7 bases. Germline loops: CDR1 SGHAT, CDR2 FQNNGV. The CDR3 runs to 13 residues. Trimming took 6 bases from V and 1 from J; bases not matched to a gene: 2. The CDR3 sequence: CASRTGPNTEAFF. For the CDR3, the DNA is TGTGCCAGCAGGACAGGGCCGAACACTGAAGCTTTCTTT. Using reference TRBV11-2 and TRBJ1-1 for the parts outside the CDR3, the full variable domain is EAGVAQSPRYKIIEKRQSVAFWCNPISGHATLYWYQQILGQGPKLLIQFQNNGVVDDSQLPKDRFSAERLKGVDSTLKIQPAKLEDSAVYLCASRTGPNTEAFFGQGTRLTVV.

The V and J genes are TRBV7-9 and TRBJ2-2; no clear D. V was cut by 5 bases and J by 4 bases, with 5 bases left in between. This CDR3 has 12 residues. The germline V gene has CDR1 SEHNR and CDR2 FQNEAQ (reference sequence). The CDR3 DNA reads as TGTGCCAGCAGCCCGGTCACCGGGGAGCTGTTTTTT. This gives the protein CASSPVTGELFF. Full variable domain (rest looked up from reference TRBV7-9 and TRBJ2-2): DTGVSQNPRHKITKRGQNVTFRCDPISEHNRLYWYRQTLGQGPEFLTYFQNEAQLEKSRLLSDRFSAERPKGSFSTLEIQRTEQGDSAMYLCASSPVTGELFFGEGSRLTVL.

The genes are TRBV7-6 and TRBJ1-5; D is undetermined. The CDR3 spans 14 residues. CDR1 and CDR2 (germline): SGHVS, FNYEAQ. V was trimmed by 1 base and J by 5 bases, leaving 9 bases between them. The CDR3 coding sequence is TGTGCCAGCAGCTTAGGAGTGCCTGATCAGCCCCAGCATTTT. This translates into CASSLGVPDQPQHF.

This chain joins TRBV7-8 and TRBJ1-5; tentatively, D is TRBD1 (5 bases). CDR1 SGHVS and CDR2 FQNEAQ come from the germline V gene. V was cut by 1 base and J by 0 bases, with 10 bases left in between. This CDR3 is 16 amino acids long. CDR3: CASSLVRTNSNQPQHF. CDR3 in DNA: TGTGCCAGCAGCTTAGTTAGGACAAATAGCAATCAGCCCCAGCATTTT.

This clone has more than one count but fewer than ten. The V call is TRBV10-3, the J call TRBJ2-2; 8 positions agree with TRBD1. Trimming at V came to 3 bases and at J to 0 bases, leaving 6 bases not matched to a gene. The CDR3 loop spans 17 amino acids. Germline CDR1 reads ENHRY; CDR2 reads SYGVKD. CDR3 amino acids: CAISDAGTGSNTGELFF. The CDR3 nucleotides are TGTGCCATCAGTGATGCCGGGACAGGCTCGAACACCGGGGAGCTGTTTTTT.

V gene TRBV30 combines with J gene TRBJ1-2; 7 bases fit TRBD1. The V gene's germline CDR1 is GTSNPN and CDR2 SVGIG (reference sequence). V lost 8 bases and J lost 2; bases outside the gene matches: 5. This CDR3 spans 12 amino acids. The CDR3 bases are TGTGCCGGTGGACAGGCCAACTATGGCTACACCTTC. Translation gives CAGGQANYGYTF. Supplemented by reference TRBV30 and TRBJ1-2, the full variable domain reads SQTIHQWPATLVQPVGSPLSLECTVEGTSNPNLYWYRQAAGRGLQLLFYSVGIGQISSEVPQNLSASRPQDRQFILSSKKLLLSDSGFYLCAGGQANYGYTFGSGTRLTVV.

The gene calls are TRBV6-5 and TRBJ1-1; D unresolved. The CDR3 has 15 amino acids. The germline gives CDR1 MNHEY, CDR2 SVGAGI. Trimming removed 4 bases at V and 3 bases at J, with 15 bases between. The chain's CDR3 is CASSFRVRTDTEAFF. CDR3 nucleotide sequence: TGTGCCAGCAGTTTTAGGGTCCGGACGGACACTGAAGCTTTCTTT.

The chain joins TRBV7-3 to TRBJ1-5, with D possibly TRBD1 on 6 matching bases. The CDR3 has 18 amino acids. Germline lookup yields CDR1 SGHTA and CDR2 FQGTGA. With 5 bases removed from V and 3 bases from J, the gap between germline ends came to 23 bases. The DNA for the CDR3 is TGTGCCAGCAGCAAGATACAGGGAATTAAACCTAACAATCAGCCCCAGCATTTT. Residues: CASSKIQGIKPNNQPQHF. The full variable domain, in which reference TRBV7-3 and TRBJ1-5 provide the parts outside the CDR3, is GAGVSQTPSNKVTEKGKYVELRCDPISGHTALYWYRQSLGQGPEFLIYFQGTGAADDSGLPNDRFFAVRPEGSVSTLKIQRTERGDSAVYLCASSKIQGIKPNNQPQHFGDGTRLSIL.

V and J are TRBV19 and TRBJ1-2; tentative D call: TRBD1 (5 bases). The CDR3 covers 14 residues. From germline, CDR1 is LNHDA and CDR2 SQIVND (reference sequence). Trimming pared 3 bases from V and 6 bases from J, leaving 14 bases between. The CDR3 DNA is TGTGCCAGTAGTATCCAGTGGGGGGAGCATGGCTACACCTTC. Translating gives CASSIQWGEHGYTF.

The chain couples TRBV5-1 to TRBJ1-4; 8 positions agree with TRBD1. The CDR3 has 14 residues. Germline V gene sequence: CDR1 SGHRS, CDR2 YFSETQ. Trimming removed 5 bases from V and 5 bases from J; junction bases left unmatched: 5. CDR3 in amino acids: CASSQRQGNEKLFF. The CDR3 nucleotides read TGCGCCAGCAGTCAGCGACAGGGGAATGAAAAACTGTTTTTT.

The chain links TRBV6-1 to TRBJ1-2; D remains unclear. V lost 1 base to trimming and J lost 5 bases, with 8 bases between them. The CDR3 has 13 residues. Per germline, CDR1 MNHNS and CDR2 SASEGT. In DNA form, the CDR3 reads TGTGCCAGCAGTGAAGACGGAAGGTATGGCTACACCTTC. This codes for CASSEDGRYGYTF.

CDR3 in amino acids: CASSLVGSGRSGELFF. The CDR3 DNA is TGCGCCAGCAGCTTGGTTGGTAGCGGGAGATCCGGGGAGCTGTTTTTT. This chain connects TRBV5-1 to TRBJ2-2; 9 bases map to TRBD2. The length of the CDR3 is 16 residues. Germline-derived CDR1 and CDR2 are SGHRS and YFSETQ. Trimming removed 0 bases from V and 6 bases from J; junction bases left unmatched: 6. Drawing the rest from reference TRBV5-1 and TRBJ2-2, the complete variable domain is KAGVTQTPRYLIKTRGQQVTLSCSPISGHRSVSWYQQTPGQGLQFLFEYFSETQRNKGNFPGRFSGRQFSNSRSEMNVSTLELGDSALYLCASSLVGSGRSGELFFGEGSRLTVL.

The CDR3 region is CASRGQGANVLTF. In nucleotides, the CDR3 is TGTGCCAGTAGGGGGCAAGGGGCCAACGTCCTGACTTTC. The chain has TRBV19 and TRBJ2-6, with TRBD1 as a possible D gene (5 bases). With 6 bases removed from V and 4 bases from J, the gap between germline ends came to 7 bases. The CDR3 totals 13 residues. Looked up from germline, CDR1 is LNHDA and CDR2 is SQIVND (reference sequence).

V and J are TRBV5-1 and TRBJ2-5, with D possibly called TRBD1 or TRBD2 (6 bases each). Trimming shortened V by 4 bases and J by 4 bases, and 14 bases separated the two germline ends. CDR3 length: 14 residues. Per germline, CDR1 SGHRS and CDR2 YFSETQ. The CDR3 is CASSRTRGVETQYF. CDR3 DNA sequence: TGCGCCAGCAGCAGGACAAGGGGGGTAGAGACCCAGTACTTC. Full variable domain (rest looked up from reference TRBV5-1 and TRBJ2-5): KAGVTQTPRYLIKTRGQQVTLSCSPISGHRSVSWYQQTPGQGLQFLFEYFSETQRNKGNFPGRFSGRQFSNSRSEMNVSTLELGDSALYLCASSRTRGVETQYFGPGTRLLVL.

V is TRBV6-5 and J is TRBJ1-4, with 7 bases lining up with TRBD1. The CDR3 is 13 residues long. Germline loops: CDR1 MNHEY, CDR2 SVGAGI. V was pared by 7 bases and J by 8 bases, with 7 bases of the junction left unmatched. CDR3 sequence: CASKGTEEEKLFF. CDR3 coding DNA: TGTGCCAGCAAGGGGACAGAGGAGGAAAAACTGTTTTTT.

The V gene is TRBV5-1, the J gene TRBJ2-2, with 10 nucleotides matching TRBD2. Germline V lookup: CDR1 SGHRS, CDR2 YFSETQ. The V segment lost 4 bases and the J segment 7 bases; nucleotides outside the gene matches: 4. The CDR3 consists of 14 residues. The CDR3 coding sequence is TGCGCCAGCAGCCGAACTAGCGGGAACGGGGAGCTGTTTTTT. It yields the protein CASSRTSGNGELFF.

V is TRBV15 and J is TRBJ2-1; tentative D call: TRBD2 (6 bases). The CDR3 extends over 13 amino acids. CDR1 LNHNV and CDR2 YYDKDF come from the germline V gene (reference sequence). The V end was cut by 4 bases, the J end by 10 bases, with 14 bases between. DNA of the CDR3: TGTGCCACCAGCAACCGCCCCGCGGGGGAGCAGTTCTTC. Translating gives CATSNRPAGEQFF. The variable domain in full, with the rest retrieved from reference TRBV15 and TRBJ2-1, is DAMVIQNPRYQVTQFGKPVTLSCSQTLNHNVMYWYQQKSSQAPKLLFHYYDKDFNNEADTPDNFQSRRPNTSFCFLDIRSPGLGDTAMYLCATSNRPAGEQFFGPGTRLTVL.

The chain links TRBV9 to TRBJ2-5; maybe TRBD2 (5 bases). The V and J ends lost 3 bases and 5 bases respectively, with 14 bases between them. Germline V gene sequence: CDR1 SGDLS, CDR2 YYNGEE. There are 14 residues in the CDR3. CDR3 loop: CASSEDYGRETQYF. As DNA, the CDR3 is TGTGCCAGCAGCGAAGACTACGGCCGGGAGACCCAGTACTTC.

The chain carries TRBV18 and TRBJ2-5; D may match TRBD1 or TRBD2 (7 bases each). V was clipped by 1 base and J by 2 bases, with 20 bases between them. Per germline, CDR1 KGHSH and CDR2 LQKENI. CDR3 size: 18 residues. The CDR3 DNA is TGTGCCAGCTCACCACGGGGAAAATCCAGGGGGGGTCAAGAGACCCAGTACTTC. Residues: CASSPRGKSRGGQETQYF.

This clone appeared a single time. The chain links TRBV7-9 to TRBJ2-5, with TRBD1 matching 9 bases. Germline V gene lookup returns CDR1 SEHNR and CDR2 FQNEAQ (reference sequence). The CDR3 has 15 residues. After removal of 5 bases from V and 5 bases from J, the junction contained 9 bases not matched to a gene. DNA for the CDR3: TGTGCCAGCAGCGATGACAGGGGGGCTGGGGAGACCCAGTACTTC. Translated, it gives CASSDDRGAGETQYF.

This chain links TRBV21-1 with TRBJ2-5. TRBV21-1 is a listed pseudogene. The CDR3 contains 14 residues. DNA of the CDR3: TGTGCCAGCAGCAAAGAATCAGGGAGCGAGACCCAGTACTTC. Protein sequence: CASSKESGSETQYF.

The CDR3 spells CASRATGDYEQYF. The DNA for the CDR3 is TGTGCCAGCAGGGCGACAGGGGACTACGAGCAGTACTTC. The chain employs TRBV27 and TRBJ2-7, with 8 nucleotides matching TRBD1. The ends lost 6 bases at V and 3 bases at J; junction bases unmatched: 4. Germline CDR1 is MNHEY and CDR2 is SMNVEV (reference sequence). This CDR3 has 13 residues.

The V call is TRBV21-1, the J call TRBJ1-5; TRBD1, as called in the table, went unchecked against the DNA. TRBV21-1 is recorded as a pseudogene. The CDR3 spans 15 residues. The CDR3 DNA reads as TGTGCCAGCAGCAAATGGACATTTAGCAATCAGCCCCAGCATTTT. It codes for CASSKWTFSNQPQHF.

J is TRBJ1-5 and V is TRBV5-1; D remains unclear. This CDR3 has 10 amino acids. The germline CDR1 and CDR2 sequences are SGHRS and YFSETQ. The DNA for the CDR3 is TGCTCATTTAGCAATCAGCCCCAGCATTTT. It is translated as CSFSNQPQHF.